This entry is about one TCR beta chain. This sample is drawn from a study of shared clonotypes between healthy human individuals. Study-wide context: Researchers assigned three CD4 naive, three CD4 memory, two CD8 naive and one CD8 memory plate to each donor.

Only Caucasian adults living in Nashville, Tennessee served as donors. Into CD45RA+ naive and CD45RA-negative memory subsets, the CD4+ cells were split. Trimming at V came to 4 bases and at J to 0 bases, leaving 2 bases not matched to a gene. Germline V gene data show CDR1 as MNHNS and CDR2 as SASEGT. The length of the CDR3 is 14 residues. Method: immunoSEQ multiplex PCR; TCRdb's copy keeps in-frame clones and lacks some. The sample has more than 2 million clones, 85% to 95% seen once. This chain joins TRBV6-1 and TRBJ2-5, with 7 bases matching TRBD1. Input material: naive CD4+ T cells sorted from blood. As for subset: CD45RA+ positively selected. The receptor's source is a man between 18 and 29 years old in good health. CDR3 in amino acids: CASSADRYQETQYF. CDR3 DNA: TGTGCCAGCAGTGCGGACAGGTACCAAGAGACCCAGTACTTC.